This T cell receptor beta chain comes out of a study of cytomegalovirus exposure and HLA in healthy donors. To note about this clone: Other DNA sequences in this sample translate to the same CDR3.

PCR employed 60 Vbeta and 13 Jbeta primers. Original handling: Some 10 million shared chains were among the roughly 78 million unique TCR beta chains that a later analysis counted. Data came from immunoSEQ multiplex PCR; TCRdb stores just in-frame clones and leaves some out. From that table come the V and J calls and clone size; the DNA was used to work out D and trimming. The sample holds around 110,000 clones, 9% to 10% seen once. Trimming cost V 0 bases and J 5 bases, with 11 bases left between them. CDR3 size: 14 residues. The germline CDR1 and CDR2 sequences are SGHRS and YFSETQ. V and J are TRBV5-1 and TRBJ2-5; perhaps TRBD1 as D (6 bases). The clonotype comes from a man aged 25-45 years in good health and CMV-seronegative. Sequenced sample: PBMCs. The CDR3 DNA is TGCGCCAGCAGCTTGGACAGGGTGGGGGAGACCCAGTACTTC. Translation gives CASSLDRVGETQYF.